This is a list of T cell receptor beta chains from one sample in a study of cytomegalovirus exposure and HLA in healthy donors. The table came from immunoSEQ multiplex PCR; TCRdb's copy has only in-frame clones and leaves some out. The table lists over 100,000 clones, approximately 80% of them singletons. Sequences were obtained from PBMCs. The receptors were sampled from a woman aged 25 to 39 in good health and CMV-seronegative. CDR3s include the opening cysteine and the closing phenylalanine or tryptophan. D genes are given only for firm matches. Clone size is given for some rows only: seen once, a few or many times, or a class if the clone is expanded.

clone_size | j_call | v_call | d_call | cdr3_nt | cdr3_aa
. | TRBJ2-5 | TRBV6-1 | . | TGTGCCAGCACAGGGCAAGAGACCCAGTACTTC | CASTGQETQYF
once | TRBJ1-1 | TRBV5-1 | TRBD1 | TGCGCCAGCAGCTTTGGGACAGGCGGGAGCACTGAAGCTTTCTTT | CASSFGTGGSTEAFF
. | TRBJ2-2 | TRBV5-1 | . | TGCGCCAGCAGCGCCCCGAAGCCCCCCACCGGGGAGCTGTTTTTT | CASSAPKPPTGELFF
. | TRBJ1-2 | TRBV11-2 | . | TGTGCCAGCAGCTTGGGTCCCGGGGTTAACTATGGCTACACCTTC | CASSLGPGVNYGYTF
few | TRBJ2-1 | TRBV19 | TRBD1 | TGTGCCAGTAGTGGGACAGGGAGCTCCTACAATGAGCAGTTCTTC | CASSGTGSSYNEQFF
few | TRBJ2-5 | TRBV2 | . | TGTGCCAGCACTTGGAGCGGCCAAGAGACCCAGTACTTC | CASTWSGQETQYF
few | TRBJ2-1 | TRBV6-6 | TRBD2 | TGTGCCAGCAGTCCTTGGACTAGCGGGAGCAATGAGCAGTTCTTC | CASSPWTSGSNEQFF
once | TRBJ1-1 | TRBV28 | . | TGTGCCAGCAGTTTAAACCTAGAAGCTTTCTTT | CASSLNLEAFF
. | TRBJ2-7 | TRBV30 | TRBD2 | TGTGCCTGGACGTACGGGAGGGCCTACGAGCAGTACTTC | CAWTYGRAYEQYF
. | TRBJ2-1 | TRBV19 | TRBD2 | TGTGCCAGTAGCGAGACTAGCGGGAGGGGGACTGAGCAGTTCTTC | CASSETSGRGTEQFF
. | TRBJ2-7 | TRBV6-6 | . | TGTGCCAGCACTGGTGGACATGGAATGCCCTACGAGCAGTACTTC | CASTGGHGMPYEQYF
. | TRBJ2-5 | TRBV20-1 | . | TGCAGTGCGGCGGGTCAAGAGACCCAGTACTTC | CSAAGQETQYF
. | TRBJ2-2 | TRBV5-1 | TRBD1 | TGCGCCAGCAGCCGGGACAGGGGGCCATTCGGGGAGCTGTTTTTT | CASSRDRGPFGELFF
. | TRBJ2-3 | TRBV5-6 | TRBD2 | TGTGCCAGCGGGACTAGCGCTGCAGATACGCAGTATTTT | CASGTSAADTQYF
. | TRBJ1-4 | TRBV10-2 | . | TGCGCCAGCATGCAGGAAAAACTGTTTTTT | CASMQEKLFF
. | TRBJ1-4 | TRBV11-2 | . | TGTGCCAGCAGCTTAGCGTTGGCCAGGGGACGTACAACTAATGAAAAACTGTTTTTT | CASSLALARGRTTNEKLFF
. | TRBJ2-7 | TRBV4-1 | TRBD1 | TGCGCCAGCAGCCAAGTGATCCGGGACAGAGGCCACGAGCAGTACTTC | CASSQVIRDRGHEQYF
. | TRBJ2-2 | TRBV28 | TRBD1 | TGTGCCAGCCGAGACTCCGGGACAGGGAACACCGGGGAGCTGTTTTTT | CASRDSGTGNTGELFF
. | TRBJ1-1 | TRBV19 | . | TGTGCCAGTAGTTCAGGGCAGGGGAACACTGAAGCTTTCTTT | CASSSGQGNTEAFF
. | TRBJ2-5 | TRBV7-6 | TRBD1 | TGTGCCAGCAGCTTAGTCAGGGGGTACGAGACCCAGTACTTC | CASSLVRGYETQYF
. | TRBJ1-3 | TRBV9 | . | TGTGCCAGCAGCGTAACAGGCATCTCTAAGGCCATCTCTGGAAACACCATATATTTT | CASSVTGISKAISGNTIYF
few | TRBJ2-4 | TRBV19 | . | TGTGCCAGTATGGCGGATTTAGCCAAAAACATTCAGTACTTC | CASMADLAKNIQYF
. | TRBJ2-1 | TRBV2 | TRBD2 | TGTGCCAGCAGTGAAGACTCGGGGGGATGGGAGCAGTTCTTC | CASSEDSGGWEQFF
. | TRBJ2-5 | TRBV4-3 | TRBD2 | TGCGCCAGCAGCCCTCTAGCGGGTTCCCTCATTGAGCAGTACTTC | CASSPLAGSLIEQYF
. | TRBJ1-4 | TRBV28 | . | TGTGCCAGCAGTTTAGGACAGCCTGAAAAACTGTTTTTT | CASSLGQPEKLFF
. | TRBJ2-7 | TRBV6-6 | TRBD2 | TGTGCCAGCAGTTACGGGGGGGGATCTCTCGAGCAGTACTTC | CASSYGGGSLEQYF
. | TRBJ2-1 | TRBV27 | TRBD2 | TGTGCCAGCAGTCCCGACAGGGGCGGGCTAGCGGGGGACAATGAGCAGTTCTTC | CASSPDRGGLAGDNEQFF
. | TRBJ2-2 | TRBV18 | TRBD1 | TGTGCCAGCTCACCGGGACAGGGGAACACCGGGGAGCTGTTTTTT | CASSPGQGNTGELFF
once | TRBJ2-3 | TRBV28 | TRBD2 | TGTGCCAGCAGTCCCTTAGCGGGAGGCTTGGAAGATACGCAGTATTTT | CASSPLAGGLEDTQYF
few | TRBJ1-2 | TRBV27 | . | TGTGCCAGCGGTGGACCAGCGGTCCCATATGGCTACACCTTC | CASGGPAVPYGYTF
. | TRBJ2-1 | TRBV14 | . | TGTGCCAGCAGCGGGGGGTCTGAGCAGTTCTTC | CASSGGSEQFF
once | TRBJ1-1 | TRBV10-3 | . | TGTGCCATCAGTGAGAACAGGGCGAACACTGAAGCTTTCTTT | CAISENRANTEAFF
. | TRBJ1-4 | TRBV7-2 | . | TGTGCCAGCAGCTTACATCCTAGGACTAATGAAAAACTGTTTTTT | CASSLHPRTNEKLFF
. | TRBJ1-3 | TRBV28 | TRBD1 | TGTGCCAGCGGGGGGGTTCAGGGGGCTTCTGGAAACACCATATATTTT | CASGGVQGASGNTIYF
. | TRBJ2-5 | TRBV7-6 | TRBD1 | TGTGCCAGCAGCTCGGACAGGGACCGACCCAGTCGGGAAGAGACCCAGTACTTC | CASSSDRDRPSREETQYF
. | TRBJ2-7 | TRBV10-2 | TRBD2 | TGCGCCAGCAGTGAGTCGGGAGGGCCCCACGAGCAGTACTTC | CASSESGGPHEQYF
. | TRBJ2-1 | TRBV9 | TRBD2 | TGTGCCAGCAGCGCGGGACTAGCGGGGGGTGGGCAGTTCTTC | CASSAGLAGGGQFF
. | TRBJ2-1 | TRBV7-2 | TRBD1 | TGTGCCAGCAGCCCCGGGACAGGTTCCGGGGAGCAGTTCTTC | CASSPGTGSGEQFF
. | TRBJ2-1 | TRBV6-4 | TRBD1 | TGTGCCAGCAGTGACCCAGGACAGGGGAATGAGCAGTTCTTC | CASSDPGQGNEQFF
once | TRBJ1-1 | TRBV19 | . | TGTGCCAGTCAGCGCGAGGCTGAAGCTTTCTTT | CASQREAEAFF
. | TRBJ1-1 | TRBV19 | . | TGTGCCAGTAGTACGCCGGCAGGGGTAATCACTGAAGCTTTCTTT | CASSTPAGVITEAFF
. | TRBJ1-1 | TRBV7-9 | . | TGTGCCAGCAGAGGGGGGGTGAACACTGAAGCTTTCTTT | CASRGGVNTEAFF
. | TRBJ1-1 | TRBV5-1 | TRBD1 | TGCGCCAGCAGCAGGGACAGCCAGGGCACTGAAGCTTTCTTT | CASSRDSQGTEAFF
. | TRBJ2-5 | TRBV2 | . | TGTGCCAGCAGTTCTAACCCGAGGGTCCCGATGTACCAAGAGACCCAGTACTTC | CASSSNPRVPMYQETQYF
. | TRBJ1-1 | TRBV6-5 | . | . | CASSSSGQGHTEAFF